These 24 T cell receptor beta chains came from one sample sequenced in a study of blood T cell repertoires in COVID-19. The repertoire was sequenced with immunoSEQ multiplex PCR; TCRdb's copy has only in-frame clones and lacks some. The sample holds roughly 250,000 clones, 85% to 95% seen once. The sequencing input was PBMCs or T cells enriched from blood (not recorded which). Receptors originate from a woman aged 18-29 years who had recovered from COVID-19.

The V gene is TRBV4-1, the J gene TRBJ1-5; unclear D gene. The CDR3 has 13 amino acids. Deletions cut 2 bases from V and 8 bases from J, with 10 bases between. Per the germline V gene, CDR1 is MGHRA and CDR2 is YSYEKL. The CDR3 DNA is TGCGCCAGCAGCCAATCGCCCCAGGAGCCCCAGCATTTT. This gives the protein CASSQSPQEPQHF.

V gene TRBV5-6 combines with J gene TRBJ1-3; TRBD1 matches 7 bases. This CDR3 is built from 16 residues. CDR1 is SGHDT and CDR2 is YYEEEE in the germline V gene. The V segment lost 3 bases and the J segment 4 bases; nucleotides outside the gene matches: 10. CDR3 coding DNA: TGTGCCAGCAGCTCGTGGATGGGGACAGCAGGAAACACCATATATTTT. The encoded protein is CASSSWMGTAGNTIYF.

The chain combines TRBV7-6 with TRBJ2-7; weak D call: TRBD1 (5 bases). The CDR3 is made up of 14 amino acids. V lost 8 bases and J lost 6, with 20 bases in between. In germline, CDR1 is SGHVS, CDR2 FNYEAQ. The CDR3 DNA follows: TGTGCCAGCGTTGATGGACAATCCTCCGCCGAGCAGTACTTC. Its translation: CASVDGQSSAEQYF.

The chain joins TRBV6-5 to TRBJ2-2; D is unresolved. The CDR3 has 12 amino acids. The V and J ends lost 8 bases and 1 base respectively, with 5 bases between them. Germline V gives CDR1 MNHEY, CDR2 SVGAGI. CDR3 loop: CASGVNTGELFF. In DNA form, the CDR3 reads TGTGCCAGCGGAGTGAACACCGGGGAGCTGTTTTTT.

This chain connects TRBV29-1 to TRBJ1-6; weak D call: TRBD1 (6 bases). V was trimmed by 5 bases and J by 0 bases, leaving 11 bases between them. This CDR3 comprises 15 residues. Germline-derived CDR1 and CDR2 are SQVTM and ANQGSEA. The CDR3 loop reads CSVRQGSSYNSPLHF. For the CDR3, the DNA is TGCAGCGTTCGGCAGGGGAGCTCCTATAATTCACCCCTCCACTTT. Full variable domain (remainder filled in from reference TRBV29-1 and TRBJ1-6): SAVISQKPSRDICQRGTSLTIQCQVDSQVTMMFWYRQQPGQSLTLIATANQGSEATYESGFVIDKFPISRPNLTFSTLTVSNMSPEDSSIYLCSVRQGSSYNSPLHFGNGTRLTVT.

This sequence joins TRBV28 and TRBJ1-6; 10 bases agree with TRBD1. With V trimmed by 7 bases and J by 8 bases, 8 bases remained unmatched. In germline, CDR1 is MDHEN, CDR2 SYDVKM. The CDR3 sequence is 15 residues long. The CDR3 here is CASTWTGGSDSPLHF. The CDR3 nucleotides are TGTGCCAGCACCTGGACAGGGGGTAGTGATTCACCCCTCCACTTT.

The genes are TRBV28 and TRBJ1-2; D unclear. The length of the CDR3 is 15 residues. The germline gives CDR1 MDHEN, CDR2 SYDVKM. V shed 3 bases and J shed 4 bases, with 15 bases lying between them. The CDR3 nucleotides are TGTGCCAGCAGTTTGGGTCAGGTCCTTGCCTATGGCTACACCTTC. Translation: CASSLGQVLAYGYTF.

This clone showed up just once. The genes are TRBV7-8 and TRBJ1-5, with 8 bases identical to TRBD1. Losses at the gene ends were 4 bases for V and 5 bases for J; bases not matched to a gene: 1. The CDR3 has 13 amino acids. CDR1 is SGHVS and CDR2 is FQNEAQ in the germline V gene. The CDR3 reads CASSYRGDQPQHF. In DNA, the CDR3 is TGTGCCAGCAGCTACAGGGGGGATCAGCCCCAGCATTTT.

This chain links TRBV4-1 with TRBJ2-6; tentatively, D is TRBD1 (5 bases). Trimming took 0 bases from V and 0 from J, leaving 12 bases between them. Germline V gene lookup returns CDR1 MGHRA and CDR2 YSYEKL. The CDR3 sequence is 18 residues long. DNA of the CDR3: TGCGCCAGCAGCCAAGATACAGGTTCTCGCTCTGGGGCCAACGTCCTGACTTTC. Residues: CASSQDTGSRSGANVLTF.

The genes are TRBV5-1 and TRBJ2-3; 12 nucleotides align to TRBD2. The CDR3 runs to 17 residues. V dropped 0 bases and J dropped 2; count of bases not matched to a gene: 4. Germline lookup yields CDR1 SGHRS and CDR2 YFSETQ. DNA for the CDR3: TGCGCCAGCAGCTTGGGTGCTAGCGGGGGGGCCACAGATACGCAGTATTTT. It translates to CASSLGASGGATDTQYF.

Worth noting for this clone: Its ends do not fully match the called genes, so a read error is possible. The gene calls are TRBV6-6 and TRBJ1-2; D is ambiguous. The CDR3 consists of 12 residues. Germline-derived CDR1 and CDR2 are MNHNY and SVGAGI (reference sequence). The CDR3 region has the DNA TGTGCCAGCAGCCCCGATGCGGTTTACCACCGCTTC. This encodes CASSPDAVYHRF.

The chain uses TRBV6-4 and TRBJ2-3; TRBD2 matches at 9 bases. The CDR3 is 16 residues long. J lost 4 bases, V lost 0 bases, and 5 bases had no gene match. Germline CDR1 and CDR2: MRHNA and SNTAGT. The CDR3 spells CASSDSGGRGPDTQYF. Here the CDR3 DNA reads TGTGCCAGCAGTGACTCTGGCGGGAGGGGCCCAGATACGCAGTATTTT.

The chain has TRBV6-2 or TRBV6-3 and TRBJ2-7; 10 bases map to TRBD1. The germline gives CDR1 MNHEY, CDR2 SVGEGT. CDR3 size: 15 residues. V was clipped by 2 bases and J by 2 bases; unmatched bases: 3. In DNA form, the CDR3 reads TGTGCCAGCAGTTACGGGACAGGGGTAACCTACGAGCAGTACTTC. Translation gives CASSYGTGVTYEQYF.

This chain uses TRBV4-2 with TRBJ2-3; 12 bases are a match to TRBD2. CDR3 size: 16 residues. V lost 2 bases and J lost 5; bases outside the gene matches: 5. CDR1 is LGHNA, CDR2 YNFKEQ, per germline. CDR3 amino acids: CASSQSSGGAVDTQYF. CDR3 DNA sequence: TGTGCCAGCAGCCAATCTAGCGGGGGGGCTGTAGATACGCAGTATTTT.

This chain joins TRBV7-6 and TRBJ2-5; TRBD1 matches 9 bases. The junction had 13 bases not matched to a gene; V was cut back by 5 bases and J by 3 bases. The CDR3 consists of 17 residues. The germline CDR1 and CDR2 sequences are SGHVS and FNYEAQ. CDR3 in DNA: TGTGCCAGCAGCCAGAACCCCGGGACAGGGACAGAAGAGACCCAGTACTTC. Protein: CASSQNPGTGTEETQYF.

This chain joins TRBV2 and TRBJ2-7; TRBD2 might be the D (6 bases). V lost 7 bases to trimming and J lost 7 bases, with 11 bases between them. CDR1 is SNHLY, CDR2 FYNNEI, per germline. The CDR3 is 11 amino acids. CDR3 sequence: CASTVRGEQYF. The CDR3 region has the DNA TGTGCCAGCACGGTCCGGGGGGAGCAGTACTTC. Full variable domain (rest looked up from reference TRBV2 and TRBJ2-7): EPEVTQTPSHQVTQMGQEVILRCVPISNHLYFYWYRQILGQKVEFLVSFYNNEISEKSEIFDDQFSVERPDGSNFTLKIRSTKLEDSAMYFCASTVRGEQYFGPGTRLTVT.

The V call is TRBV2, the J call TRBJ1-5; D is perhaps TRBD1 (6 bases). The CDR3 contains 17 residues. The germline V gene has CDR1 SNHLY and CDR2 FYNNEI. V lost 5 bases and J 3 bases, leaving 20 bases between the germline ends. CDR3: CASSLIRQAGPNQPQHF. The CDR3 bases are TGTGCCAGCAGTTTAATCCGACAGGCAGGTCCCAATCAGCCCCAGCATTTT.

The chain combines TRBV2 with TRBJ2-7, with D unclear. Per germline, CDR1 SNHLY and CDR2 FYNNEI. The CDR3 loop spans 14 amino acids. V was clipped by 3 bases and J by 5 bases, with 14 bases between them. The CDR3 sequence is CASSDVSLVNEQYF. CDR3 coding DNA: TGTGCCAGCAGTGACGTGAGTCTCGTCAACGAGCAGTACTTC. The variable domain in full, completed from reference TRBV2 and TRBJ2-7, reads EPEVTQTPSHQVTQMGQEVILRCVPISNHLYFYWYRQILGQKVEFLVSFYNNEISEKSEIFDDQFSVERPDGSNFTLKIRSTKLEDSAMYFCASSDVSLVNEQYFGPGTRLTVT.

V is TRBV27 and J is TRBJ2-5; TRBD2 agrees at 10 bases. Germline V CDR1 and CDR2: MNHEY, SMNVEV (reference sequence). J gave up 1 base and V 3 bases, and 2 bases lay outside the gene matches. The CDR3 totals 15 residues. The CDR3 region is CASSFLAGAQETQYF. In DNA form, the CDR3 reads TGTGCCAGCAGTTTCCTAGCGGGGGCCCAAGAGACCCAGTACTTC.

The V gene is TRBV4-1, the J gene TRBJ2-7; TRBD1 agrees at 7 bases. Per the germline V gene, CDR1 is MGHRA and CDR2 is YSYEKL. The CDR3 totals 15 residues. V shed 4 bases, J shed 0 bases, and the junction held 6 bases outside the gene matches. This CDR3 reads CASSRGGLLSYEQYF. CDR3 DNA sequence: TGCGCCAGCAGCCGAGGGGGCCTCCTCTCCTACGAGCAGTACTTC.

The chain combines TRBV5-1 with TRBJ1-4, with a possible D match to TRBD1 (5 bases). This CDR3 contains 16 residues. V was shortened by 0 bases and J by 0 bases, with 9 bases between the two germline ends. Germline V gene lookup returns CDR1 SGHRS and CDR2 YFSETQ. The CDR3 spells CASSLVDTSTNEKLFF. The CDR3 DNA reads TGCGCCAGCAGCTTGGTGGACACTTCAACTAATGAAAAACTGTTTTTT.

The chain joins TRBV5-8 to TRBJ1-1, with TRBD1 matching 8 bases. Germline CDR1 and CDR2: SGHTS and YDEGEE. The junction had 12 bases not matched to a gene; V was cut back by 4 bases and J by 10 bases. The CDR3 contains 14 residues. CDR3: CASSLGQGGIGAFF. CDR3 nucleotide sequence: TGTGCCAGCAGCCTAGGACAGGGTGGGATTGGAGCTTTCTTT. Variable domain in full (rest from reference TRBV5-8 and TRBJ1-1): EAGVTQSPTHLIKTRGQQATLRCSPISGHTSVYWYQQALGLGLQFLLWYDEGEERNRGNFPPRFSGRQFPNYSSELNVNALELEDSALYLCASSLGQGGIGAFFGQGTRLTVV.

The chain joins TRBV5-1 to TRBJ2-7, with 12 nucleotides matching TRBD2. Per the germline V gene, CDR1 is SGHRS and CDR2 is YFSETQ. The CDR3 is made up of 17 amino acids. V shed 4 bases and J 0 bases; nucleotides not matched to a gene: 8. CDR3 protein: CASSLTSGSVSSYEQYF. For the CDR3, the DNA is TGCGCCAGCAGCCTGACTAGCGGGAGTGTCTCCTCCTACGAGCAGTACTTC. Looking up the rest from reference TRBV5-1 and TRBJ2-7 gives the full variable domain: KAGVTQTPRYLIKTRGQQVTLSCSPISGHRSVSWYQQTPGQGLQFLFEYFSETQRNKGNFPGRFSGRQFSNSRSEMNVSTLELGDSALYLCASSLTSGSVSSYEQYFGPGTRLTVT.

The chain combines TRBV4-1 with TRBJ2-5, with D perhaps TRBD2 (5 bases). The CDR3 is made up of 15 amino acids. Trimming took 7 bases from V and 1 from J, leaving 16 bases between them. CDR1 is MGHRA and CDR2 is YSYEKL in the germline V gene. DNA of the CDR3: TGCGCCAGCAAGCCCCTCGGGATGGGCCAAGAGACCCAGTACTTC. Translation: CASKPLGMGQETQYF.